Below, one T cell receptor beta chain is given with its context. At one of its ends the junction is not consistent with the germline gene, which may arise from a read error. Taking about 19-31 mg of unsorted bulk tissue, the authors co-extracted RNA and DNA. Synthesis of TCR beta cDNA was carried out from 500 ng total RNA with a constant-region primer. Modified slightly, ARM-PCR produced TCR beta libraries over three nested multiplex PCR rounds. The opening two PCR rounds, about 11 cycles each, paired TRBV1-TRBV30 forward primers with a C-beta reverse primer. TCRdb re-analysed the multiplex PCR reads in MiXCR, keeping a single row per CDR3 protein. The data contain about 100,000 distinct CDR3 sequences, 55% to 75% of them singletons. This sample is drawn from a study of tumor-infiltrating lymphocytes in primary liver carcinoma. The wider study: Subjects consisted of male and female patients aged 30 to 69 years.

This CDR3 spans 8 amino acids. Germline V gene sequence: CDR1 SQVTM, CDR2 ANQGSEA. This sequence joins TRBV29-1 and TRBJ1-2; D remains ambiguous. Input material: tumor-adjacent normal liver tissue. This TCR came from a man aged 40-50 years with primary liver carcinoma and hepatitis B virus infection. CDR3 sequence (DNA): TGCAGCGTAAATGGTTACACCTTC. Protein: CSVNGYTF.